This entry lists 21 T cell receptor beta chains sequenced from one sample in a study of cytomegalovirus exposure and HLA in healthy donors. PCR employed 60 Vbeta and 13 Jbeta primers. Assay: immunoSEQ multiplex PCR; the TCRdb copy retains only in-frame clones and omits some. The sample yields 150,000 to 200,000 clones, 70% to 90% seen once. The sample consisted of PBMCs. Source of these receptors: a woman between 50 and 59 years old in good health and CMV-seronegative.

This clone was observed a single time. This chain connects TRBV6-5 to TRBJ2-7; 11 bases fit TRBD2. The CDR3 contains 15 residues. CDR1 is MNHEY and CDR2 is SVGAGI in the germline V gene. V trimming: 5 bases; J trimming: 3 bases; junction bases outside the gene matches: 6. CDR3 sequence reads: CASSLLAGEFYEQYF. Written as DNA, the CDR3 is TGTGCCAGCAGTCTACTAGCGGGAGAGTTCTACGAGCAGTACTTC.

The chain recombines TRBV7-8 with TRBJ2-2; 8 bases match TRBD2. The CDR3 is 15 residues long. Germline V CDR1 and CDR2: SGHVS, FQNEAQ. The V and J ends lost 7 bases and 7 bases, in that order; junction bases with no gene match: 11. The CDR3 region has the DNA TGTGCCAGCAACAAACTAGCGGAGGTGATCGGGGAGCTGTTTTTT. This codes for CASNKLAEVIGELFF.

The rearrangement joins TRBV29-1 to TRBJ2-7, with D possibly matching TRBD1 (6 bases). V lost 7 bases and J lost 4, with 14 bases in between. The CDR3 length is 12 residues. Germline assignment: CDR1 SQVTM and CDR2 ANQGSEA. The CDR3 region has the DNA TGCAGCGCGCTGATACAGGGTTACGAGCAGTACTTC. Protein sequence: CSALIQGYEQYF.

J is TRBJ2-7 and V is TRBV7-9, with TRBD2 matching over 9 bases. The germline V gene has CDR1 SEHNR and CDR2 FQNEAQ (reference sequence). Trimming cost V 5 bases and J 13 bases; bases outside gene matches: 18. This CDR3 has 15 amino acids. The CDR3 DNA sequence: TGTGCCAGCAGCCTGGGGTCGGGAGCGGGAGGTGCCCCATACTTC. It yields the protein CASSLGSGAGGAPYF.

The chain's CDR3 is CASSESGKQFF. The CDR3, as DNA: TGCGCCAGCAGCGAATCGGGTAAGCAGTTCTTC. The J gene is TRBJ2-1, the V gene TRBV4-1; D is ambiguous. The germline V gene has CDR1 MGHRA and CDR2 YSYEKL. V was shortened by 5 bases and J by 11 bases, with 10 bases between the two germline ends. The CDR3 covers 11 residues.

This clone was counted a single time. CDR3 sequence reads: CASSLGRAPYEQYF. The DNA of the CDR3 is TGTGCCAGCAGCCTCGGGAGGGCCCCTTACGAGCAGTACTTC. V usage is TRBV9 and J usage is TRBJ2-7, with TRBD2 matching over 8 bases. Trimming cost V 4 bases and J 4 bases; bases outside gene matches: 7. The germline CDR1 and CDR2 sequences are SGDLS and YYNGEE. The CDR3 sequence is 14 residues long. Based on the CDR3 plus reference TRBV9 and TRBJ2-7, the full variable domain is DSGVTQTPKHLITATGQRVTLRCSPRSGDLSVYWYQQSLDQGLQFLIQYYNGEERAKGNILERFSAQQFPDLHSELNLSSLELGDSALYFCASSLGRAPYEQYFGPGTRLTVT.

The gene calls are TRBV7-2 and TRBJ1-3; D is ambiguous. Looked up from germline, CDR1 is SGHTA and CDR2 is FQGNSA. The V and J ends lost 7 bases and 0 bases respectively, with 10 bases between them. This CDR3 has 14 amino acids. The chain's CDR3 is CASTLTFSGNTIYF. Here the CDR3 DNA reads TGTGCCAGCACCCTCACATTCTCTGGAAACACCATATATTTT.

This sequence joins TRBV30 and TRBJ1-3, with D maybe TRBD1 (6 bases). This CDR3 is 15 amino acids long. Trimming took 1 base from V and 1 from J, leaving 11 bases between them. Germline CDR1 reads GTSNPN; CDR2 reads SVGIG (reference sequence). CDR3 residues: CAWSANRVSGNTIYF. The CDR3 DNA follows: TGTGCCTGGAGTGCGAACAGGGTGTCTGGAAACACCATATATTTT.

The rearrangement uses TRBV7-9 and TRBJ2-3; 8 nucleotides line up with TRBD1. The V and J ends lost 5 bases and 0 bases, in that order; junction bases with no gene match: 7. This CDR3 has 16 residues. Germline V gene data show CDR1 as SEHNR and CDR2 as FQNEAQ (reference sequence). The CDR3 spells CASSRDRLTSTDTQYF. The CDR3 DNA sequence: TGTGCCAGCAGCCGGGACAGGCTAACTAGCACAGATACGCAGTATTTT.

The gene calls are TRBV19 and TRBJ2-1; the match to TRBD2 covers 13 bases. Germline V gene data show CDR1 as LNHDA and CDR2 as SQIVND (reference sequence). V gave up 8 bases and J gave up 5 bases; unmatched junction bases: 6. The CDR3 is made up of 15 amino acids. The DNA for the CDR3 is TGTGCCAGTCGACCACTAGCGGGAGGGAACAATGAGCAGTTCTTC. Translating gives CASRPLAGGNNEQFF.

The DNA of the CDR3 is TGTGCCAGTTCTATATCGCGGGGCGAGGGGAGCTACACCTTC. Residues: CASSISRGEGSYTF. The V call is TRBV27, the J call TRBJ1-2; D is perhaps TRBD1 (5 bases). Deletions cut 9 bases from V and 9 bases from J, with 23 bases between. CDR3 length equals 14 residues. Germline CDR1 and CDR2: MNHEY and SMNVEV (reference sequence).

This rearrangement joins TRBV28 to TRBJ2-7; 10 bases line up with TRBD1. The CDR3 is 15 residues long. Germline-derived CDR1 and CDR2 are MDHEN and SYDVKM. V trimming: 3 bases; J trimming: 7 bases; junction bases outside the gene matches: 9. The CDR3 nucleotides read TGTGCCAGCAGTTTTCCCCCGGACAGGGGGGGGGAGCAGTACTTC. Its translation is CASSFPPDRGGEQYF.

This chain joins TRBV19 and TRBJ1-5, with D tentatively TRBD1 (5 bases). V was shortened by 4 bases and J by 7 bases, with 11 bases between the two germline ends. The CDR3 runs 13 residues. CDR1 and CDR2 (germline): LNHDA, SQIVND (reference sequence). CDR3 nucleotide sequence: TGTGCCAGTAGTACCAGGGCGGAGCAGCCCCAGCATTTT. It is translated as CASSTRAEQPQHF.

The chain links TRBV4-1 to TRBJ2-7; 7 bases line up with TRBD2. Trimming removed 3 bases from V and 4 bases from J; junction bases left unmatched: 12. The germline gives CDR1 MGHRA, CDR2 YSYEKL. The CDR3 loop spans 16 amino acids. CDR3 amino acids: CASSQSFGGGYYEQYF. Here the CDR3 DNA reads TGCGCCAGCAGCCAGTCTTTTGGGGGAGGGTATTACGAGCAGTACTTC.

This clone was seen only a few times. V and J are TRBV5-6 and TRBJ2-3; 11 bases align to TRBD2. The CDR3 consists of 15 residues. Germline CDR1 reads SGHDT; CDR2 reads YYEEEE. The V segment lost 5 bases and the J segment 2 bases; nucleotides outside the gene matches: 4. The CDR3 loop is CASRSTSGNTDTQYF. CDR3 nucleotide sequence: TGTGCCAGCAGGTCGACTAGCGGGAACACAGATACGCAGTATTTT.

The chain employs TRBV10-3 and TRBJ2-4; TRBD2 might be the D (6 bases). This CDR3 is 15 amino acids long. Trimming shortened V by 3 bases and J by 8 bases, and 17 bases separated the two germline ends. From germline, CDR1 is ENHRY and CDR2 SYGVKD. CDR3 protein: CAISEGLARGDIQYF. DNA for the CDR3: TGTGCCATCAGTGAAGGCCTAGCGCGTGGTGACATTCAGTACTTC.

The chain employs TRBV2 and TRBJ1-4; D call uncertain. V lost 8 bases to trimming and J lost 0 bases, with 7 bases between them. From germline, CDR1 is SNHLY and CDR2 FYNNEI. CDR3 size: 13 residues. The CDR3 loop reads CASVLTTNEKLFF. Written as DNA, the CDR3 is TGTGCCAGCGTATTAACAACTAATGAAAAACTGTTTTTT.

The chain carries TRBV7-2 and TRBJ2-7, with 12 bases lining up with TRBD1. The length of the CDR3 is 16 residues. V was pared by 7 bases and J by 6 bases, with 13 bases of the junction left unmatched. Per germline, CDR1 SGHTA and CDR2 FQGNSA. For the CDR3, the DNA is TGTGCCAGCACCGAGGGAGGGGGGACAGGGGGCGGCGAGCAGTACTTC. Encoded protein: CASTEGGGTGGGEQYF.

This clone showed up just a few times. The chain recombines TRBV27 with TRBJ2-7; TRBD1 aligns across 7 bases. J was trimmed by 4 bases and V by 2 bases; bases with no gene match: 5. CDR1 and CDR2 (germline): MNHEY, SMNVEV (reference sequence). This CDR3 region has 14 residues. DNA of the CDR3: TGTGCCAGCAGTTTAAGACAGGGTTGGTACGAGCAGTACTTC. Its translation is CASSLRQGWYEQYF.

The chain couples TRBV11-3 to TRBJ2-1; 9 nucleotides line up with TRBD2. CDR1 and CDR2 (germline): SGHNT, YENEEA. J lost 7 bases, V lost 1 base, and 5 bases had no gene match. The CDR3 spans 15 residues. The CDR3 reads CASSLGGRAENEQFF. CDR3 sequence (DNA): TGTGCCAGCAGCTTAGGCGGGAGGGCAGAAAATGAGCAGTTCTTC.

The V call is TRBV28, the J call TRBJ2-3; 10 positions match TRBD2. V gave up 2 bases and J gave up 6 bases; unmatched junction bases: 11. The V gene's germline CDR1 is MDHEN and CDR2 SYDVKM. The CDR3 covers 17 residues. The CDR3 reads CASSLVESSGSIDTQYF. Here the CDR3 DNA reads TGTGCCAGCAGTTTAGTCGAGTCTAGCGGGAGTATCGATACGCAGTATTTT.